These 15 T cell receptor beta chains share one sample of origin, sequenced in a study of blood T cell repertoires in COVID-19. Repertoires were generated with immunoSEQ multiplex PCR, while TCRdb's copy carries only in-frame clones and drops some. Of approximately 450,000 clones listed, nearly 90% are singletons. The sequenced material came from PBMCs or T cells enriched from blood (not recorded which). These receptors originate from a woman under 30 with acute COVID-19.

The chain uses TRBV14 and TRBJ1-2; D remains ambiguous. The germline CDR1 and CDR2 sequences are SGHDN and FVKESK. CDR3 length: 12 residues. Trimming removed 2 bases at V and 8 bases at J, with 9 bases between. CDR3 DNA sequence: TGTGCCAGCAGCCAAAGCGGTGGGGGCTACACCTTC. Its translation is CASSQSGGGYTF.

This rearrangement joins TRBV25-1 to TRBJ1-3; D possibly corresponds to TRBD1 (5 bases). The germline V and J ends were trimmed by 5 bases and 4 bases, with 15 bases remaining between them. Germline lookup yields CDR1 MGHDK and CDR2 SYGVNS. The CDR3 totals 15 residues. CDR3 sequence reads: CASSPNGGFGNTIYF. CDR3 in DNA: TGTGCCAGCAGTCCTAATGGGGGGTTCGGAAACACCATATATTTT.

The gene calls are TRBV6-5 and TRBJ1-6; D might be TRBD1 (5 bases). CDR1 is MNHEY and CDR2 is SVGAGI in the germline V gene. V was cut by 6 bases and J by 8 bases, with 14 bases left in between. CDR3 size: 14 residues. The CDR3 nucleotides are TGTGCCAGCAGCGCTATCGGGGACTATTCACCCCTCCACTTT. Translation: CASSAIGDYSPLHF.

This CDR3 reads CRTGLVNEQFF. DNA for the CDR3: TGCAGAACGGGACTAGTCAATGAGCAGTTCTTC. The V call is TRBV20-1, the J call TRBJ2-1, with 8 bases that match TRBD2. Germline values: CDR1 DFQATT, CDR2 SNEGSKA (reference sequence). The CDR3 consists of 11 residues.

CDR3 bases: TGTGCCAGCAGCATTGGAGACTACGAGCAGTACTTC. It is translated as CASSIGDYEQYF. This chain uses TRBV7-6 with TRBJ2-7; D not certain. Germline-derived CDR1 and CDR2 are SGHVS and FNYEAQ. The length of the CDR3 is 12 residues. Deletions cut 5 bases from V and 3 bases from J, with 8 bases between.

The gene calls are TRBV5-1 and TRBJ1-6; D is unresolved. CDR1 SGHRS and CDR2 YFSETQ come from the germline V gene. This CDR3 has 15 residues. Trimming pared 2 bases from V and 7 bases from J, leaving 13 bases between. The CDR3 region is CASSFQDIPNSPLHF. The CDR3 region has the DNA TGCGCCAGCAGCTTCCAAGACATTCCCAATTCACCCCTCCACTTT.

The chain is built from TRBV7-6 and TRBJ1-6, with 7 nucleotides matching TRBD1. CDR3 size: 20 residues. Trimming removed 2 bases from V and 7 bases from J; junction bases left unmatched: 20. CDR1 and CDR2 from the germline V gene are SGHVS and FNYEAQ. The CDR3 protein is CASSLMGLRDSFSKNSPLHF. The CDR3, as DNA: TGTGCCAGCAGCTTAATGGGGCTACGGGACAGCTTCTCCAAGAATTCACCCCTCCACTTT.

The CDR3 spells CASSASGVNNEQFF. CDR3 nucleotide sequence: TGCGCCAGCAGTGCCAGCGGGGTGAACAATGAGCAGTTCTTC. The rearrangement links TRBV10-1 to TRBJ2-1; TRBD2 matches 7 bases. The CDR3 runs to 14 residues. Germline V gene lookup returns CDR1 WNHNN and CDR2 SYGVQD (reference sequence). Unmatched junction bases numbered 5, after V lost 4 bases and J lost 5 bases.

The chain couples TRBV4-1 to TRBJ2-6; 7 nucleotides match TRBD1. V shed 6 bases, J shed 0 bases, and the junction held 8 bases outside the gene matches. Germline V gives CDR1 MGHRA, CDR2 YSYEKL. The CDR3 spans 17 residues. Written as DNA, the CDR3 is TGCGCCAGCAGTCCCGGGACAGCATTCTCTGGGGCCAACGTCCTGACTTTC. It is translated as CASSPGTAFSGANVLTF.

The chain uses TRBV5-8 and TRBJ1-3; D is undetermined. V was trimmed by 3 bases and J by 0 bases, leaving 10 bases between them. Germline-derived CDR1 and CDR2 are SGHTS and YDEGEE. CDR3 length: 15 residues. CDR3 bases: TGTGCCAGCAGCTACCGCTATAGCTCTGGAAACACCATATATTTT. It codes for CASSYRYSSGNTIYF.

This chain joins TRBV19 and TRBJ2-7, with D perhaps matching TRBD2 (6 bases). The CDR3 is made up of 12 amino acids. Germline CDR1 reads LNHDA; CDR2 reads SQIVND (reference sequence). V was shortened by 9 bases and J by 6 bases, with 15 bases between the two germline ends. CDR3 in amino acids: CASGGRGGEQYF. The CDR3 nucleotides are TGTGCCAGCGGAGGCCGGGGAGGCGAGCAGTACTTC.

This clone was detected only once. The CDR3 region is CASSPGLEEQFF. In nucleotides, the CDR3 is TGTGCCAGTAGCCCGGGACTAGAGGAGCAGTTCTTC. The rearrangement joins TRBV19 to TRBJ2-1; TRBD2 agrees at 8 bases. Germline assignment: CDR1 LNHDA and CDR2 SQIVND (reference sequence). This CDR3 has 12 amino acids. After removal of 6 bases from V and 10 bases from J, the junction contained 5 bases not matched to a gene. The variable domain in full, completed from reference TRBV19 and TRBJ2-1, reads DGGITQSPKYLFRKEGQNVTLSCEQNLNHDAMYWYRQDPGQGLRLIYYSQIVNDFQKGDIAEGYSVSREKKESFPLTVTSAQKNPTAFYLCASSPGLEEQFFGPGTRLTVL.

The gene calls are TRBV7-9 and TRBJ2-1; D perhaps matches TRBD2 (5 bases). Germline CDR1 and CDR2: SEHNR and FQNEAQ (reference sequence). The CDR3 runs 14 residues. The V end was cut by 0 bases, the J end by 7 bases, with 10 bases between. CDR3 DNA sequence: TGTGCCAGCAGCTTAGCGGCGGGTAAGAATGAGCAGTTCTTC. It encodes CASSLAAGKNEQFF.

J is TRBJ1-2 and V is TRBV7-2; 9 bases agree with TRBD1. Germline CDR1 is SGHTA and CDR2 is FQGNSA. CDR3 length: 17 amino acids. V lost 4 bases and J lost 7; bases outside the gene matches: 16. Here the CDR3 reads CASSSVIGDREEGGYTF. The DNA of the CDR3 is TGTGCCAGCAGCTCGGTGATTGGGGACAGGGAAGAGGGTGGCTACACCTTC.

The rearrangement joins TRBV12-3 or TRBV12-4 to TRBJ1-2, with D unclear. V was shortened by 3 bases and J by 3 bases, with 8 bases between the two germline ends. This CDR3 is 13 amino acids long. Here the CDR3 DNA reads TGTGCCAGCAGTTTGAGGGTGGACTATGGCTACACCTTC. Translating gives CASSLRVDYGYTF.